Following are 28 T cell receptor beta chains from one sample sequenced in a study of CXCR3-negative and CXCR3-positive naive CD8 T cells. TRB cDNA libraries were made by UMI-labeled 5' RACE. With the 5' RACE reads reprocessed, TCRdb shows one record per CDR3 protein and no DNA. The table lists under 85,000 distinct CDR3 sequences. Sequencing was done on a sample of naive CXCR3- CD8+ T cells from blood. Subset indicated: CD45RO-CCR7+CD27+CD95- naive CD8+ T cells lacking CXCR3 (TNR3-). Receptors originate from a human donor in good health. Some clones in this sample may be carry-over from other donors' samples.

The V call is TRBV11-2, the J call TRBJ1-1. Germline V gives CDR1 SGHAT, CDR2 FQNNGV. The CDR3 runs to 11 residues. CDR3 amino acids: CASSINTEAFF.

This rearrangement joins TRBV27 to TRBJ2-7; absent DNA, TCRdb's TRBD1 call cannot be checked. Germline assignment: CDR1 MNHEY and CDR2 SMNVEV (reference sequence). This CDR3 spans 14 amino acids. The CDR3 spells CASSFGTGDYEQYF.

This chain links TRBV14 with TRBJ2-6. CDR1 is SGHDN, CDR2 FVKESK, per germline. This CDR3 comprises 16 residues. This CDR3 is CASSQDPVSGANVLTF.

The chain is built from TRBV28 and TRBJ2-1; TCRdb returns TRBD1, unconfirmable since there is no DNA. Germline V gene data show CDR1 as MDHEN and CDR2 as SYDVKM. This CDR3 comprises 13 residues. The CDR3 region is CASSPRLTIEQFF.

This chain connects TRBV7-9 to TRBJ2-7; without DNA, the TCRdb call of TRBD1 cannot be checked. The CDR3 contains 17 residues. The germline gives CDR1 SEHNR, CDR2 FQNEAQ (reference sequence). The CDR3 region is CASSSNSYTETGNEQYF.

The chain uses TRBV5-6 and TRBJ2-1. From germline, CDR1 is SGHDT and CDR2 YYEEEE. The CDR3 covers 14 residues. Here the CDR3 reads CASSLGNSYNEQFF.

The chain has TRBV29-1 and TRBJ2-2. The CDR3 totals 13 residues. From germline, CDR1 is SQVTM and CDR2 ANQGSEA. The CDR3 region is CSVEDTNTGELFF.

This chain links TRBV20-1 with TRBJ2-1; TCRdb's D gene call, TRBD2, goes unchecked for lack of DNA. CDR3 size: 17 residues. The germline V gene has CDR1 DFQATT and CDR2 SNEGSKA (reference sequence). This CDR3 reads CSARDPGKAGRANEQFF.

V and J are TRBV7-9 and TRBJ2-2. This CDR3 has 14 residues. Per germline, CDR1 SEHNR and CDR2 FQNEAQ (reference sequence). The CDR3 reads CASSLSTPTGELFF.

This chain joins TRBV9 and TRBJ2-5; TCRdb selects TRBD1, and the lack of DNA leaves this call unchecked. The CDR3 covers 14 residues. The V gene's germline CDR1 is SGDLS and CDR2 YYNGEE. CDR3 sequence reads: CASSEWGQQETQYF. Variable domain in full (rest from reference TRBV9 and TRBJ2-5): DSGVTQTPKHLITATGQRVTLRCSPRSGDLSVYWYQQSLDQGLQFLIQYYNGEERAKGNILERFSAQQFPDLHSELNLSSLELGDSALYFCASSEWGQQETQYFGPGTRLLVL.

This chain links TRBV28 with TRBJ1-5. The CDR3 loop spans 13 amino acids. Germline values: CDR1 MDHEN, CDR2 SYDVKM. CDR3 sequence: CASSLSNRQPQHF. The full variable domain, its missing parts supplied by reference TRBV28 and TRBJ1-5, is DVKVTQSSRYLVKRTGEKVFLECVQDMDHENMFWYRQDPGLGLRLIYFSYDVKMKEKGDIPEGYSVSREKKERFSLILESASTNQTSMYLCASSLSNRQPQHFGDGTRLSIL.

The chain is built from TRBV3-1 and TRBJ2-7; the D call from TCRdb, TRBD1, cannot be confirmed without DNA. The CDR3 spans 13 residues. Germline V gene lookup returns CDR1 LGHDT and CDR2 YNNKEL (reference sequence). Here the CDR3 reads CASSPTGLDEQYF.

CDR3 protein: CASSPTGGPNYQPQHF. The V call is TRBV28, the J call TRBJ1-5; no DNA is available, so the TRBD1 call from TCRdb remains unchecked. The germline V gene has CDR1 MDHEN and CDR2 SYDVKM. The CDR3 runs 16 residues.

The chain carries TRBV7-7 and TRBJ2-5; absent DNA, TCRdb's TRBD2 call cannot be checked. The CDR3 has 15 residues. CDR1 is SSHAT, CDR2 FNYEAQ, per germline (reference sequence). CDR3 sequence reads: CASSLARGFEETQYF.

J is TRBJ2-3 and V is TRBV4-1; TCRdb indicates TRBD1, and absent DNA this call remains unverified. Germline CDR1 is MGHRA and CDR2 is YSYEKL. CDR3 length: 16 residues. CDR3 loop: CASSPVGGRSSDTQYF.

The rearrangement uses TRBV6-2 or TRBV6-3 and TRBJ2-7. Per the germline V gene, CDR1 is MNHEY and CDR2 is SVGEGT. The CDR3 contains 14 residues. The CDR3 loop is CASGKTVDSYEQYF.

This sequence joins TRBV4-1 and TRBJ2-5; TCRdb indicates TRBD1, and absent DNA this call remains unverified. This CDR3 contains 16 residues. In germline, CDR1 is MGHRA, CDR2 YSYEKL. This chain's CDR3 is CASSQGPGTTEETQYF.

CDR3 residues: CASSPGRLGTEAFF. The rearrangement joins TRBV4-3 to TRBJ1-1. Per the germline V gene, CDR1 is LGHNA and CDR2 is YSLEER. The CDR3 is 14 residues long.

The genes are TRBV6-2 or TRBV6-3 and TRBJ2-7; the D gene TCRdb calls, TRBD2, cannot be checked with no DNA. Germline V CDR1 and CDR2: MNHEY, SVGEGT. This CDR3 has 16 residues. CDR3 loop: CASSYPTSGVSYEQYF.

The CDR3 sequence: CASSPWDFPYEQYF. The V call is TRBV28, the J call TRBJ2-7; TCRdb names TRBD1, which stays unverified in the absence of DNA. CDR3 length: 14 amino acids. The V gene's germline CDR1 is MDHEN and CDR2 SYDVKM.

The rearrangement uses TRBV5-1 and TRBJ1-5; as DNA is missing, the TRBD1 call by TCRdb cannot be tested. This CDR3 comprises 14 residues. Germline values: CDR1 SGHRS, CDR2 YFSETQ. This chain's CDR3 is CASSPRGGNQPQHF. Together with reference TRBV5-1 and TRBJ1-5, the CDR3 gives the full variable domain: KAGVTQTPRYLIKTRGQQVTLSCSPISGHRSVSWYQQTPGQGLQFLFEYFSETQRNKGNFPGRFSGRQFSNSRSEMNVSTLELGDSALYLCASSPRGGNQPQHFGDGTRLSIL.

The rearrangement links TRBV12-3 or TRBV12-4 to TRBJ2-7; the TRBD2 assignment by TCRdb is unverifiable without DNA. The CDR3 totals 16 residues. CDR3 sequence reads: CATSKSRLAGDYEQYF.

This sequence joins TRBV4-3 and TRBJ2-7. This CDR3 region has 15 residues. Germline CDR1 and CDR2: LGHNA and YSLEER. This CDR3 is CASSQDYPDPYEQYF.

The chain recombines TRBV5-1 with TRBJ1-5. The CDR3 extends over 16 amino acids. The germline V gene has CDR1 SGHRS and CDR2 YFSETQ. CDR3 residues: CASSLSVRASNQPQHF.

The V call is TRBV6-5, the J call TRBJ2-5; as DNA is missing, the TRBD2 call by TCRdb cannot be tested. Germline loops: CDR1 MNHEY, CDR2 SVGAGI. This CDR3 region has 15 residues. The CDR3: CASRQTSESPGTQYF.

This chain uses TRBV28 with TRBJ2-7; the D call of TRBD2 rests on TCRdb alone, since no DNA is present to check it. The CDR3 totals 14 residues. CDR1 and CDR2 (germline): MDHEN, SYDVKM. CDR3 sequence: CASSTIRGNYEQYF.

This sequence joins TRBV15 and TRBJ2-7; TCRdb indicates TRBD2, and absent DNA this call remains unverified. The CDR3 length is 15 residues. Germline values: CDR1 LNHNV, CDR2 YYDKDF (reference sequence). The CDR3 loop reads CATSTRSGGAHEQYF.

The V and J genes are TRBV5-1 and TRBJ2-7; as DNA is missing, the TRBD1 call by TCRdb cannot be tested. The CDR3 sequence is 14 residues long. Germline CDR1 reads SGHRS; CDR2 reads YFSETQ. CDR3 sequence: CASSADREADEQYF.